A single sample gave rise to the 5 T cell receptor beta chains below, sequenced in a study of regulatory T cells in long-lasting Graves disease. The time point was: newly diagnosed GD, antithyroid drugs for less than 3 months. RNA extracted from PBMCs served as the sequencing template. Sequencing libraries for TCR beta were prepared with iRepertoire HTBI primers and Arm-PCR of CDR3 regions. TCRdb re-derived calls from the multiplex PCR reads in MiXCR, one entry per CDR3 protein. The table records 200,000 to 250,000 distinct CDR3 sequences, roughly 21% of them present only once. Sequencing used peripheral blood mononuclear cells (PBMCs), obtained at new diagnosis, from a patient treated with antithyroid drugs. These receptors came from a female donor with Graves disease.

This clonotype was picked up many times. The CDR3 region has the DNA TGTGCCAGCAGCCAAGATCGGACACGGAATTTCTACACCTTC. Translated: CASSQDRTRNFYTF. V and J are TRBV3-1 and TRBJ1-2; weak D call: TRBD1 (5 bases). Germline CDR1 is LGHDT and CDR2 is YNNKEL (reference sequence). CDR3 length: 14 amino acids. Trimming removed 0 bases from V and 10 bases from J, with 15 bases in between.

Ten or more counts support this clonotype. The genes are TRBV20-1 and TRBJ1-2, with 9 bases lining up with TRBD1. Losses at the gene ends were 5 bases for V and 6 bases for J; bases not matched to a gene: 7. Germline CDR1 is DFQATT and CDR2 is SNEGSKA (reference sequence). This CDR3 is 13 amino acids long. CDR3 sequence (DNA): TGCAGTGCTGACGGACAGGGGATTGATGGCTACACCTTC. Its protein is CSADGQGIDGYTF.

In this sample, this clonotype turned up many times. The J gene is TRBJ1-2, the V gene TRBV4-1, with no clear D. Trimming left V 2 bases short and J 5 bases short, with 15 bases between. Germline CDR1 is MGHRA and CDR2 is YSYEKL. The length of the CDR3 is 15 residues. The DNA of the CDR3 is TGCGCCAGCAGCCAACAGGCCTCGGCGGGGTATGGCTACACCTTC. It specifies CASSQQASAGYGYTF.

The sample holds many counts of this clonotype. The rearrangement links TRBV20-1 to TRBJ2-4; no clear D. This CDR3 is built from 14 residues. V shed 3 bases and J shed 0 bases, with 9 bases lying between them. Germline V gene data show CDR1 as DFQATT and CDR2 as SNEGSKA (reference sequence). This CDR3 reads CSARNTLAKNIQYF. The DNA of the CDR3 is TGCAGTGCTAGGAATACCCTAGCCAAAAACATTCAGTACTTC.

In this sample, this clonotype turned up a few times. The rearrangement joins TRBV2 to TRBJ2-3, with 9 positions matching TRBD1. CDR1 SNHLY and CDR2 FYNNEI come from the germline V gene. CDR3 length: 18 amino acids. J gave up 1 base and V 3 bases, and 11 bases lay outside the gene matches. Written as DNA, the CDR3 is TGTGCCAGCAGTGACACAGGGGGCGGGCAGGCAGGCACAGATACGCAGTATTTT. This codes for CASSDTGGGQAGTDTQYF.